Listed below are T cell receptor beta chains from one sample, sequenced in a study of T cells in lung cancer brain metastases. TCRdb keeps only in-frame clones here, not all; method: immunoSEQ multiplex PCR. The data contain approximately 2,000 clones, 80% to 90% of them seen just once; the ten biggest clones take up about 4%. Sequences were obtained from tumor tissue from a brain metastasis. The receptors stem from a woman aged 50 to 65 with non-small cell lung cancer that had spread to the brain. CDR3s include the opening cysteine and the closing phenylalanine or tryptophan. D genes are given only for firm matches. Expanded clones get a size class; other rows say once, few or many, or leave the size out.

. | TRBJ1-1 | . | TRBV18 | CASSPTTKVTEAFF | TGTGCCAGCTCACCCACGACGAAGGTAACTGAAGCTTTCTTT
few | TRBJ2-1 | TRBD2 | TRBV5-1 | CASSSGGAYNEQFF | TGCGCCAGCAGTAGCGGGGGAGCTTACAATGAGCAGTTCTTC
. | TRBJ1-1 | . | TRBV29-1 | CSVPYGRENTEAFF | TGCAGCGTGCCCTACGGACGCGAGAACACTGAAGCTTTCTTT
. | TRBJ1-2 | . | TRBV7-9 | CASRQGDTGYTF | TGTGCCAGCAGGCAGGGAGACACTGGCTACACCTTC
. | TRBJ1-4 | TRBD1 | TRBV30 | CAWARTGSDEKLFF | TGTGCCTGGGCAAGGACAGGGAGCGATGAAAAACTGTTTTTT
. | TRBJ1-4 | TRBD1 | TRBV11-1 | CASSQTGTDNEKLFF | TGTGCCAGCAGTCAAACCGGGACAGACAATGAAAAACTGTTTTTT
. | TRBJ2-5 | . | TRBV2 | CASLLEGTPQETQYF | TGTGCCAGCCTTTTAGAGGGAACCCCACAAGAGACCCAGTACTTC
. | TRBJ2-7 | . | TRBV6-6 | CASSYEVSYEQYF | TGTGCCAGCAGTTACGAGGTCTCCTACGAGCAGTACTTC
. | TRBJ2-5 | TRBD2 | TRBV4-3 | CASSRTTGTSGGEETQYF | TGCGCCAGCAGCCGCACCACCGGGACTAGCGGGGGGGAAGAGACCCAGTACTTC
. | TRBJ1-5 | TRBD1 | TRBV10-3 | CAISPDRGRQPQHF | TGTGCCATCAGTCCGGACAGGGGCAGACAGCCCCAGCATTTT
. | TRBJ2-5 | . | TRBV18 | CASSPQETQYF | TGTGCCAGCTCACCTCAAGAGACCCAGTACTTC
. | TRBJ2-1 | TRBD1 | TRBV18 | CASTRTGVYNEQFF | TGTGCCAGTACGCGGACAGGAGTATACAATGAGCAGTTCTTC
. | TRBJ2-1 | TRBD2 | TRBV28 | CASSSHVSGAGGYNEQFF | TGTGCCAGCAGTTCTCACGTTTCGGGAGCGGGAGGTTACAATGAGCAGTTCTTC
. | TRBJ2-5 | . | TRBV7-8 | CASSLTPAGTGGGTQYF | TGTGCCAGCAGCTTAACACCCGCTGGGACAGGCGGGGGGACCCAGTACTTC
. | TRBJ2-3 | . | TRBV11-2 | CASSFRRTDTQYF | TGTGCCAGCAGCTTTCGCCGCACAGATACGCAGTATTTT
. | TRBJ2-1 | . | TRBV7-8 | CASSPATGYNEQFF | TGTGCCAGCAGCCCCGCTACGGGGTACAATGAGCAGTTCTTC
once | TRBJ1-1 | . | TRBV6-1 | CASSASLNTEAFF | TGTGCCAGCAGTGCCTCCTTGAACACTGAAGCTTTCTTT
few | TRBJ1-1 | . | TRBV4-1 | CASSQEVSGRGNTEAFF | TGCGCCAGCAGCCAAGAAGTTTCGGGCCGGGGGAACACTGAAGCTTTCTTT
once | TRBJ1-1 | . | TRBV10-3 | CAISADSFTEAFF | TGTGCCATCAGCGCCGACAGTTTCACTGAAGCTTTCTTT
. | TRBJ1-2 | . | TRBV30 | CAWSSWGTNYGYTF | TGTGCCTGGAGTTCCTGGGGGACAAACTATGGCTACACCTTC
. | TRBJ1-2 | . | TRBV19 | CASSIQGLSGYTF | TGTGCCAGTAGTATACAGGGCCTAAGTGGCTACACCTTC
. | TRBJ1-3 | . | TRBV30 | CAWSVSDSGNTIYF | TGTGCCTGGAGTGTTAGTGACTCTGGAAACACCATATATTTT
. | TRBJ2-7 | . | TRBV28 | CASSRRQEQYF | TGTGCCAGCAGTCGTAGACAGGAGCAGTACTTC
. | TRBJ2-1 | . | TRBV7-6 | CASSSKRSSYNEQFF | TGTGCCAGCAGCTCCAAGCGGAGCTCCTACAATGAGCAGTTCTTC
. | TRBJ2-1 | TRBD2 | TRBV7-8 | CASSFLASGGSYNEQFF | TGTGCCAGCAGCTTCTTGGCTAGCGGGGGCTCCTACAATGAGCAGTTCTTC
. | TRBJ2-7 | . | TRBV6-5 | CASSGGGTRYEQYF | TGTGCCAGCAGTGGAGGAGGAACCCGCTACGAGCAGTACTTC
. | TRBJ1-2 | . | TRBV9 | CASSPPDLYGYTF | TGTGCCAGCAGCCCCCCGGATCTTTATGGCTACACCTTC
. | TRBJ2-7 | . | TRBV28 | CASSSSRGLKYEQYF | TGTGCCAGCAGCTCCTCCCGGGGCCTCAAATACGAGCAGTACTTC
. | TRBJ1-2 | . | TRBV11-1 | CASSHESYGYTF | TGTGCCAGCAGCCACGAGAGCTATGGCTACACCTTC
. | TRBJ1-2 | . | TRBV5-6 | CASSLGGPTLNYGYTF | TGTGCCAGCAGCTTGGGGGGCCCGACACTAAACTATGGCTACACCTTC
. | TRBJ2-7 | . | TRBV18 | CASSPTVPSGSSYEQYF | TGTGCCAGCTCACCAACGGTCCCCAGCGGCAGCTCCTACGAGCAGTACTTC
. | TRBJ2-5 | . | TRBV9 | CASSVSPYQETQYF | TGTGCCAGCAGCGTTTCTCCGTACCAAGAGACCCAGTACTTC
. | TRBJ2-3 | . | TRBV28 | CASSADPPDTQYF | TGTGCCAGCAGCGCAGACCCCCCAGATACGCAGTATTTT
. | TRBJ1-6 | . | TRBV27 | CASTRAKETSPLHF | TGTGCCAGCACCCGAGCCAAAGAGACTTCACCCCTCCACTTT
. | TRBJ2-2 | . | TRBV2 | CASSDPSSGSGELFF | TGTGCCAGCAGTGACCCCTCTAGTGGGAGCGGGGAGCTGTTTTTT
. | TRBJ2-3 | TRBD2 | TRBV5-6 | CASSLDGGASDTQYF | TGTGCCAGCAGCTTGGACGGGGGGGCATCAGATACGCAGTATTTT
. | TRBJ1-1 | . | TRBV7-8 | CASSLVSGNTEAFF | TGTGCCAGCAGCTTAGTGTCAGGGAATACTGAAGCTTTCTTT
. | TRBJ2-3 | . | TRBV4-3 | CASSQSSTDTQYF | TGCGCCAGCAGCCAATCTAGCACAGATACGCAGTATTTT
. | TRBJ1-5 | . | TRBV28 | CASSQKPTSRGYSNQPQHF | TGTGCCAGCAGTCAAAAACCAACCTCACGAGGCTATAGCAATCAGCCCCAGCATTTT
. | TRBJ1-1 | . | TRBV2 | CASSEVGARGAFF | TGTGCCAGCAGTGAAGTGGGGGCCCGCGGGGCTTTCTTT
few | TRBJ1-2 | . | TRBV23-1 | CASSPPGRRCYGYTF | TGCGCCAGCAGTCCCCCAGGACGAAGATGCTATGGCTACACCTTC
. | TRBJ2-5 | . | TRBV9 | CASSVEARNLETQYF | TGTGCCAGCAGCGTAGAGGCGCGGAACCTAGAGACCCAGTACTTC
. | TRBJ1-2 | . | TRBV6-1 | CASQIGGGYYTF | TGTGCCTCCCAAATAGGAGGGGGATACTACACCTTC
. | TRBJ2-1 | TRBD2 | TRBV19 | CASSTPGTSAYNEQFF | TGTGCCAGTAGTACCCCCGGAACTAGCGCGTACAATGAGCAGTTCTTC
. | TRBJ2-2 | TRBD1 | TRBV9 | CASSVTGGFSGELFF | TGTGCCAGCAGCGTAACAGGGGGCTTTTCCGGGGAGCTGTTTTTT
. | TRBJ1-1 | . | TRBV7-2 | CASSLVRGRNTEAFF | TGTGCCAGCAGCTTAGTTCGGGGCAGGAACACTGAAGCTTTCTTT
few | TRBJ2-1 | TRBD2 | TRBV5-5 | CASSRLADYNEQFF | TGTGCCAGCAGCAGACTAGCGGATTACAATGAGCAGTTCTTC
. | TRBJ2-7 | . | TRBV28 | CASRGASGIYEQYF | TGTGCCAGCAGGGGGGCTAGCGGAATATACGAGCAGTACTTC
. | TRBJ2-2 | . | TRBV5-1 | CASSFTANTGELFF | TGCGCCAGCAGCTTTACAGCTAACACCGGGGAGCTGTTTTTT
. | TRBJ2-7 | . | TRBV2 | CASTDPGWGRDEQYF | TGTGCCAGCACCGATCCGGGATGGGGCAGGGACGAGCAGTACTTC
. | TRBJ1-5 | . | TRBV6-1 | CASSFTGSNQPQHF | TGTGCCAGCAGTTTTACAGGTAGCAATCAGCCCCAGCATTTT
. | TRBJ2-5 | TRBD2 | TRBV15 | CATSRDTTSGRARLETQYF | TGTGCCACCAGCAGAGATACGACTAGCGGGAGGGCCCGGTTGGAGACCCAGTACTTC